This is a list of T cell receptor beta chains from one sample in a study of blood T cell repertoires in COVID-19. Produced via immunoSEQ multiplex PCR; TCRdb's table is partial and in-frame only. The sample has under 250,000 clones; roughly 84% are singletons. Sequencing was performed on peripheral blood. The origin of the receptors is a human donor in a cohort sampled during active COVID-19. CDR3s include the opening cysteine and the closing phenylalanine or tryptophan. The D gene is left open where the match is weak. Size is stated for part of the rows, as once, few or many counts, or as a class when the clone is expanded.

CDR3nt: TGTGCCAGCAGTGGACAGGGGGCGCGGGATTCACCCCTCCACTTT
CDR3aa: CASSGQGARDSPLHF
d_gene: TRBD1
len: 15
v_gene: TRBV27
abundance: -
j_gene: TRBJ1-6

CDR3nt: TGTGCCAGCAGCGACGGACTAGCGGACTACAATGAGCAGTTCTTC
CDR3aa: CASSDGLADYNEQFF
d_gene: TRBD2
len: 15
v_gene: TRBV28
abundance: few
j_gene: TRBJ2-1

CDR3nt: TGTGCCAGCAGGACCGGGACTAGCGGGACCACCGGGGAGCTGTTTTTT
CDR3aa: CASRTGTSGTTGELFF
d_gene: TRBD2
len: 16
v_gene: TRBV9
abundance: -
j_gene: TRBJ2-2

CDR3nt: TGTGCCAGTAGTATATCTGAGGGGACAGGGAATGAGCAGTTCTTC
CDR3aa: CASSISEGTGNEQFF
d_gene: TRBD1
len: 15
v_gene: TRBV19
abundance: -
j_gene: TRBJ2-1

CDR3nt: TGTGCCAGCTCACTCGATTGGACAGGCGAGGGCTACACCTTC
CDR3aa: CASSLDWTGEGYTF
d_gene: TRBD1
len: 14
v_gene: TRBV18
abundance: few
j_gene: TRBJ1-2

CDR3nt: TGCGCCAGCAGAAAAGGACAGGGCGAGGCAGATACGCAGTATTTT
CDR3aa: CASRKGQGEADTQYF
d_gene: TRBD1
len: 15
v_gene: TRBV10-1
abundance: -
j_gene: TRBJ2-3

CDR3nt: TGTGCCAGCAGCTTCGCCTACGAGCAGTACTTC
CDR3aa: CASSFAYEQYF
d_gene: -
len: 11
v_gene: TRBV7-9
abundance: -
j_gene: TRBJ2-7

CDR3nt: TGTGCCAGCAGCTTAGCGCTGGCAGGGCGGGATACGCAGTATTTT
CDR3aa: CASSLALAGRDTQYF
d_gene: -
len: 15
v_gene: TRBV7-2
abundance: once
j_gene: TRBJ2-3

CDR3nt: TGTGCCAGCAGTTCATTCTTTGGACAGGGGGCTAGTATTAACACTGAAGCTTTCTTT
CDR3aa: CASSSFFGQGASINTEAFF
d_gene: TRBD1
len: 19
v_gene: TRBV28
abundance: -
j_gene: TRBJ1-1

CDR3nt: TGTGCCAGCAGTTCACTCGGGACAGGGTTCTACGAGCAGTACTTC
CDR3aa: CASSSLGTGFYEQYF
d_gene: TRBD1
len: 15
v_gene: TRBV28
abundance: -
j_gene: TRBJ2-7

CDR3nt: TGCGCCAGCAGTCAATCGGCGACTTGCAATCAGCCCCAGCATTTT
CDR3aa: CASSQSATCNQPQHF
d_gene: -
len: 15
v_gene: TRBV23-1
abundance: -
j_gene: TRBJ1-5

CDR3nt: TGTGCCAGCAGCCTGGGAGGGACCACTGAAGCTTTCTTT
CDR3aa: CASSLGGTTEAFF
d_gene: -
len: 13
v_gene: TRBV2
abundance: -
j_gene: TRBJ1-1

CDR3nt: TGCGCCAGCAGCCTCCAGGGGGCAAATTCACCCCTCCACTTT
CDR3aa: CASSLQGANSPLHF
d_gene: TRBD1
len: 14
v_gene: TRBV5-1
abundance: -
j_gene: TRBJ1-6

CDR3nt: TGTGCCAGCAGCGTAGGCGGAGCCGGTGGTGAGCAGTTCTTC
CDR3aa: CASSVGGAGGEQFF
d_gene: -
len: 14
v_gene: TRBV9
abundance: -
j_gene: TRBJ2-1

CDR3nt: TGTGCCAGCAGCGACAGTACACTGACGGGAAACACCATATATTTT
CDR3aa: CASSDSTLTGNTIYF
d_gene: -
len: 15
v_gene: TRBV9
abundance: -
j_gene: TRBJ1-3

CDR3nt: TGTGCCAGCGGAAAGGGGGTTCGCGCCGGCTCCTACAATGAGCAGTTCTTC
CDR3aa: CASGKGVRAGSYNEQFF
d_gene: -
len: 17
v_gene: TRBV28
abundance: -
j_gene: TRBJ2-1

CDR3nt: TGTGCTAGTGGGGAGACTAGCCATGAGCAGTTCTTC
CDR3aa: CASGETSHEQFF
d_gene: TRBD2
len: 12
v_gene: TRBV12-5
abundance: -
j_gene: TRBJ2-1

CDR3nt: TGTGCCAGCAGCCAGTTCTGGCGGGAGGTGGCAGATACGCAGTATTTT
CDR3aa: CASSQFWREVADTQYF
d_gene: TRBD2
len: 16
v_gene: TRBV3-1/TRBV3-2
abundance: -
j_gene: TRBJ2-3

CDR3nt: TGTGCCAGCAACGGGAGACGGGGCAATGAGCAGTTCTTC
CDR3aa: CASNGRRGNEQFF
d_gene: -
len: 13
v_gene: TRBV2
abundance: -
j_gene: TRBJ2-1